The source of this TCR beta chain is a study of T cell responses to AZD1222 COVID-19 vaccine (dated by TCRdb to about 2021). A note on the overall study: A total of 230 to 250 trial participants underwent TCR sequencing, of whom about 200 had received two doses of AZD1222 and 26 had received two doses of the MenACWY control vaccine. Trial participants were enrolled by age into 18-55, 56-69 and 70-plus year subgroups, with around 150, 28 and 57 TCR-sequenced participants respectively.

Sample time point, as interpreted from the label and publication: about 28 days (+/-7) after the second vaccine dose. AZD1222 recipients given second doses at about 4 weeks or at about 12 weeks were pooled, since spike-specific TCR depth and breadth were not found to differ between the two schedules. Vaccinee samples came from UK trials COV001 and COV002, including a single-blind randomized controlled phase 2/3 trial of AZD1222 (ChAdOx1 nCoV-19) in healthy adults. For TCRbeta chain sequencing, PBMC samples from trial participants were taken at day 0 and at day 28 after the second dose. The CDR3 regions of human TCRbeta chains were analyzed by immunosequencing. The source study handled its data this way. TCRs in the repertoires were compared against a reference library of SARS-CoV-2-specific TCRs that had been generated with the MIRA antigen-specificity platform. Breadth meant the fraction of unique TCRs that were SARS-CoV-2-associated, whereas depth meant the fraction of total T cells that were SARS-CoV-2-associated. Using the MIRA data, each spike-specific TCR was mapped to the spike region that the TCR reacts to and placed in a CD4 or CD8 class. Log10-transformed breadth and depth values were compared by one-way ANOVA with Sidak's multiple comparisons tests. The source is immuneACCESS, and TCRdb retained only in-frame sequences with V and J called. Part of the clones is not carried over; for the studies checked, unresolved V genes explain less than half of this, and the remainder is unexplained. V, J and clone size are those of that table, while D and trimming were read from the DNA. The sample table contains some 96,000 clones; only one count was recorded for approximately 84% of them. Approximately 15% of the sample is in the top ten clones.

What the work shows at the level of the full study, not this receptor alone: Nearly half of unique spike-specific TCRs reportedly recognized epitopes outside regions mutated in the B.1.351 and B.1.1.7 variants. Participants were mostly white British and included more females than males, and it was suggested by the authors that clonal diversity may have been underestimated. Vaccine-associated CD4 TCRs spanned the whole spike protein, with dominant responses in regions 160-218 and 743-854. Because no day 14 peak-response samples were available, repertoires were characterized only after the peak T cell response. The 56-69-year group was small, and its depth increase did not reach significance, likely because of low power. A significant rise in spike-specific TCR breadth and depth was observed after two AZD1222 doses relative to day 0 and relative to MenACWY recipients. Only a handful of AZD1222 recipients were SARS-CoV-2 seropositive at baseline, limiting conclusions about previously exposed vaccinees.

For this clone: What antigen it recognizes has not been identified. Nothing much larger sits one base from this clone, and base qualities are not available.

The CDR3, cysteine through phenylalanine, is 13 amino acids long. Only the CDR3 region is kept as DNA, spanning 39 bases read in frame from base 1. V is reduced by 4 bases and J by 9 bases, leaving a spacing of 16 bases between them. The germline V gene specifies SGHTA as CDR1 and FQGNSA as CDR2. In this chain, TRBV7-2 is recombined with TRBJ2-7; TRBD2 is perhaps the D gene, given 5 matching bases. The specimen was peripheral blood, collected 28 days after the second AZD1222 dose. The source is an adult who received the AZD1222 COVID-19 vaccine. The CDR3 has the sequence CASSSSRANRQYF. The DNA sequence follows: TGTGCCAGCAGCTCATCGCGGGCAAATCGGCAGTACTTC.